This T cell receptor (beta chain) originates from a study of molecular identifiers for immune sequencing clone quantification. Study-wide points: Identical TCR molecules sharing a barcode could underestimate highly expanded clone sizes. Whereas naive cells kept under 1% of molecules in clones above 20 RNA copies, such clones held over 99% in effectors.

This clonotype was found a few times. The antigen remains unidentified. Libraries used 20,000 to 1,000,000 sorted naive CD8 T cells and 10%, 30% or 50% RNA input. Sorting isolated naive CD8 T cells as CD8+CD4-CCR7+CD45RA+ events. Each CDR3 protein is one row after TCRdb ran MiXCR on the PCR reads. This sample has about 640,000 distinct CDR3 sequences, with just under 20% found just once. CDR1 LGHNA and CDR2 YSLEER come from the germline V gene. This CDR3 is built from 18 residues. Trimming at V came to 0 bases and at J to 8 bases, leaving 13 bases not matched to a gene. This TCR came from a human donor in good health. Some libraries in this study had Jurkat cell RNA spiked in. This chain joins TRBV4-3 and TRBJ2-1; the match to TRBD1 covers 10 bases. Material: naive CD8+ T cells from blood, with Jurkat cell RNA spiked in. As to subset: FACS-sorted CD8+CD4-CCR7+CD45RA+ naive T cells. The CDR3 region is CASSQDKATGTGADEQFF. Here the CDR3 DNA reads TGCGCCAGCAGCCAAGACAAAGCCACCGGGACAGGGGCCGATGAGCAGTTCTTC.